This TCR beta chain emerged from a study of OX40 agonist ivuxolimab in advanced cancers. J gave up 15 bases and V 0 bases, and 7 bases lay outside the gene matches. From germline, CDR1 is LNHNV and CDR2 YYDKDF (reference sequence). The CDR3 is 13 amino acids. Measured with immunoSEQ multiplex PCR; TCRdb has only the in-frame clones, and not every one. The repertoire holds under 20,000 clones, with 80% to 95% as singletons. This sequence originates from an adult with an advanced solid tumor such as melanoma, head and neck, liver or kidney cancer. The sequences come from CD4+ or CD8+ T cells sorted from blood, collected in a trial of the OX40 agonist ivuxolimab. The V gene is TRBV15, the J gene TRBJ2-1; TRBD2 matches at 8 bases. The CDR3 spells CATSRDRGTSLFF. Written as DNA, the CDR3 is TGTGCCACCAGCAGAGATAGGGGGACTAGTCTGTTCTTC.